Shown below are 22 T cell receptor beta chains from a single sample sequenced in a study of cytomegalovirus exposure and HLA in healthy donors. Generated by immunoSEQ multiplex PCR, the TCRdb table keeps only in-frame clones and is missing some. The data show about 270,000 clones, about 86% seen once. The source material was PBMCs. The receptors derive from a woman in her late teens or twenties in good health and CMV-seronegative.

V usage is TRBV27 and J usage is TRBJ2-5; possibly TRBD2 for D (5 bases). Germline CDR1 MNHEY, CDR2 SMNVEV (reference sequence). Trimming removed 7 bases from V and 9 bases from J, with 15 bases in between. The CDR3 consists of 12 residues. The CDR3: CASKGLGDPQYF. For the CDR3, the DNA is TGTGCCAGCAAGGGATTGGGAGATCCCCAGTACTTC.

V gene TRBV5-1 combines with J gene TRBJ2-7; 11 bases align to TRBD2. Germline V lookup: CDR1 SGHRS, CDR2 YFSETQ. Trimming at V came to 3 bases and at J to 2 bases, leaving 1 base not matched to a gene. The CDR3 consists of 14 residues. The CDR3: CASSSSGGTYEQYF. In DNA form, the CDR3 reads TGCGCCAGCAGCTCTAGCGGGGGGACCTACGAGCAGTACTTC.

The V gene is TRBV10-3, the J gene TRBJ2-1, with 12 bases fitting TRBD2. The CDR3 runs to 15 residues. In germline, CDR1 is ENHRY, CDR2 SYGVKD. The V gene end was trimmed by 6 bases and the J gene end by 3 bases; junction bases not matched to a gene: 3. CDR3 sequence: CAISQGLAGYNEQFF. In nucleotides, the CDR3 is TGTGCCATCAGCCAGGGACTAGCGGGCTACAATGAGCAGTTCTTC.

The V gene is TRBV14, the J gene TRBJ2-7; 9 bases agree with TRBD1. V shed 4 bases, J shed 8 bases, and the junction held 9 bases outside the gene matches. This CDR3 has 14 amino acids. CDR1 SGHDN and CDR2 FVKESK come from the germline V gene. The CDR3 region is CASSLQPGQGKQYF. CDR3 DNA sequence: TGTGCCAGCAGCCTCCAACCGGGACAGGGCAAGCAGTACTTC.

CDR3: CASSNQVPGNLGRAFF. In nucleotides, the CDR3 is TGTGCCAGCAGCAACCAGGTTCCCGGGAACCTTGGTCGAGCTTTCTTT. V and J are TRBV28 and TRBJ1-1; D is unresolved. This CDR3 is 16 amino acids long. V was clipped by 6 bases and J by 10 bases, with 27 bases between them. Germline-derived CDR1 and CDR2 are MDHEN and SYDVKM. The full variable domain, rest sourced from reference TRBV28 and TRBJ1-1, is DVKVTQSSRYLVKRTGEKVFLECVQDMDHENMFWYRQDPGLGLRLIYFSYDVKMKEKGDIPEGYSVSREKKERFSLILESASTNQTSMYLCASSNQVPGNLGRAFFGQGTRLTVV.

The rearrangement joins TRBV6-4 to TRBJ1-2, with unresolved D. The CDR3 runs to 13 residues. The germline V gene has CDR1 MRHNA and CDR2 SNTAGT. V lost 8 bases and J 4 bases, leaving 14 bases between the germline ends. The CDR3 region is CASRDDRVYGYTF. Written as DNA, the CDR3 is TGTGCCAGCCGCGACGACCGGGTCTATGGCTACACCTTC.

This rearrangement joins TRBV7-6 to TRBJ2-2; tentative D call: TRBD1 (5 bases). Germline CDR1 reads SGHVS; CDR2 reads FNYEAQ. This CDR3 region has 14 residues. Trimming took off 8 bases at V and 4 bases at J, with 14 bases between the two ends. CDR3 sequence (DNA): TGTGCCAGCCGTTTTTCTAGGGGCACCGGGGAGCTGTTTTTT. It yields the protein CASRFSRGTGELFF.

This chain connects TRBV27 to TRBJ1-5, with 8 bases identical to TRBD1. The CDR3 spans 15 residues. CDR1 and CDR2 (germline): MNHEY, SMNVEV (reference sequence). J gave up 3 bases and V 5 bases, and 6 bases lay outside the gene matches. The DNA of the CDR3 is TGTGCCAGCAGTACGAGGACAGGGCCCAATCAGCCCCAGCATTTT. This encodes CASSTRTGPNQPQHF.

The CDR3 protein is CASSYRQGGTYEQYF. In nucleotides, the CDR3 is TGTGCCAGCAGCTATCGACAGGGGGGAACCTACGAGCAGTACTTC. The chain has TRBV7-2 and TRBJ2-7, with 9 positions matching TRBD1. V shed 4 bases and J 2 bases; nucleotides not matched to a gene: 6. Germline V CDR1 and CDR2: SGHTA, FQGNSA. This CDR3 contains 15 residues.

The J gene is TRBJ1-1, the V gene TRBV27, with 10 nucleotides matching TRBD1. Germline CDR1 MNHEY, CDR2 SMNVEV (reference sequence). V lost 3 bases and J lost 5; bases outside the gene matches: 9. The CDR3 runs 16 residues. CDR3 region: CASSFLDRGLGTEAFF. As DNA, the CDR3 is TGTGCCAGCAGTTTCCTTGACAGGGGGCTAGGGACTGAAGCTTTCTTT.

The chain joins TRBV18 to TRBJ1-5; D is uncertain. This CDR3 comprises 15 residues. With 6 bases removed from V and 2 bases from J, the gap between germline ends came to 14 bases. Germline assignment: CDR1 KGHSH and CDR2 LQKENI. The CDR3 DNA reads TGTGCCAGCTCCCCATCAGGTGAGCGCAATCAGCCCCAGCATTTT. Translated: CASSPSGERNQPQHF.

This chain links TRBV6-4 with TRBJ1-2; TRBD1 aligns across 8 bases. V lost 5 bases, J lost 8 bases, and 10 bases stayed unmatched. CDR3 length equals 14 residues. Germline-derived CDR1 and CDR2 are MRHNA and SNTAGT. The CDR3 loop reads CASSSGTGASGYTF. The CDR3 bases are TGTGCCAGCAGTTCCGGGACAGGTGCCTCGGGCTACACCTTC.

This clone was recorded a few times. This chain connects TRBV5-1 to TRBJ1-2; D gene uncertain. The germline V gene encodes CDR1 SGHRS and CDR2 YFSETQ. The CDR3 sequence is 14 residues long. V was pared by 4 bases and J by 4 bases, with 14 bases between. The CDR3 spells CASSLPSSVYGYTF. The CDR3 nucleotides are TGCGCCAGCAGCCTTCCTTCGAGCGTCTATGGCTACACCTTC.

The chain combines TRBV5-6 with TRBJ2-7; 9 bases fit TRBD2. The CDR3 loop spans 16 amino acids. Germline CDR1 is SGHDT and CDR2 is YYEEEE. V gave up 0 bases and J gave up 1 base; unmatched junction bases: 5. The CDR3 reads CASSLASGTLSYEQYF. The CDR3 DNA sequence: TGTGCCAGCAGCTTGGCTAGCGGGACCCTATCCTACGAGCAGTACTTC.

CDR3 protein: CASSIETSSGTASYEQYF. The DNA of the CDR3 is TGTGCCAGTAGTATAGAAACCTCTTCCGGGACAGCTAGCTACGAGCAGTACTTC. The V and J genes are TRBV19 and TRBJ2-7, with 7 bases lining up with TRBD1. CDR1 and CDR2 (germline): LNHDA, SQIVND (reference sequence). V lost 0 bases, J lost 3 bases, and 14 bases stayed unmatched. The CDR3 extends over 18 amino acids.

The chain links TRBV5-1 to TRBJ2-3, with D perhaps TRBD2 (6 bases). Germline CDR1 reads SGHRS; CDR2 reads YFSETQ. The CDR3 runs to 13 residues. V lost 4 bases and J 2 bases, leaving 8 bases between the germline ends. In nucleotides, the CDR3 is TGCGCCAGCAGCCTGCGGGACACAGATACGCAGTATTTT. Protein sequence: CASSLRDTDTQYF.

V and J are TRBV18 and TRBJ1-1; TRBD1 might be the D (5 bases). There are 15 residues in the CDR3. Looked up from germline, CDR1 is KGHSH and CDR2 is LQKENI. The germline V and J ends were trimmed by 3 bases and 3 bases, with 14 bases remaining between them. The CDR3: CASSPGPGGDTEAFF. CDR3 nucleotide sequence: TGTGCCAGCTCACCGGGGCCAGGAGGGGACACTGAAGCTTTCTTT.

The V call is TRBV6-5, the J call TRBJ1-3, with D unclear. Germline V gene lookup returns CDR1 MNHEY and CDR2 SVGAGI. The CDR3 is 13 amino acids. Trimming removed 6 bases at V and 4 bases at J, with 10 bases between. The CDR3 region is CASRWTGGNTIYF. CDR3 sequence (DNA): TGTGCCAGCAGGTGGACGGGGGGAAACACCATATATTTT.

This clone appeared a few times. The V and J genes are TRBV19 and TRBJ2-7; possibly TRBD2 for D (5 bases). Germline CDR1 reads LNHDA; CDR2 reads SQIVND (reference sequence). Trimming left V 3 bases short and J 6 bases short, with 12 bases between. The CDR3 sequence is 13 residues long. The CDR3 DNA is TGTGCCAGTAGTATCTCTGCGGGCGGCGAGCAGTACTTC. Residues: CASSISAGGEQYF.

This sequence joins TRBV6-5 and TRBJ2-3; the D gene is possibly TRBD2 (6 bases). V lost 7 bases to trimming and J lost 3 bases, with 14 bases between them. The CDR3 runs 14 residues. From germline, CDR1 is MNHEY and CDR2 SVGAGI. In nucleotides, the CDR3 is TGTGCCAGCAACCCCAGCGGGTTGACAGATACGCAGTATTTT. It yields the protein CASNPSGLTDTQYF.

The chain couples TRBV18 to TRBJ1-1, with a possible D match to TRBD1 (5 bases). Per the germline V gene, CDR1 is KGHSH and CDR2 is LQKENI. The germline V and J ends were trimmed by 6 bases and 5 bases, with 13 bases remaining between them. The CDR3 extends over 13 amino acids. In DNA, the CDR3 is TGTGCCAGCTCGGCCGGGGGGGAAACTGAAGCTTTCTTT. This translates into CASSAGGETEAFF.

This clone has only one observation. This rearrangement joins TRBV29-1 to TRBJ2-5; D is perhaps TRBD1 (7 bases). Germline V gene data show CDR1 as SQVTM and CDR2 as ANQGSEA. The CDR3 consists of 14 residues. Trimming took 0 bases from V and 5 from J, leaving 13 bases between them. CDR3: CSVEESAGGETQYF. The DNA of the CDR3 is TGCAGCGTTGAAGAATCGGCAGGGGGGGAGACCCAGTACTTC.